What follows are 6 T cell receptor beta chains derived from one specimen sequenced in a study of tumor-infiltrating lymphocytes in localized non-small cell lung cancer. Sequencing used immunoSEQ multiplex PCR; TCRdb keeps in-frame clones, though not all of them. The profile shows several thousand clones, approximately 71% of them singletons. The sequencing sample was made of lung tumor tissue. Receptors were obtained from a human donor with non-small cell lung cancer.

This chain uses TRBV7-6 with TRBJ2-7, with 8 positions matching TRBD1. J was trimmed by 2 bases and V by 0 bases; bases with no gene match: 9. The CDR3 is 17 residues long. Germline V gene data show CDR1 as SGHVS and CDR2 as FNYEAQ. The CDR3 is CASSLAGGQVGTYEQYF. Here the CDR3 DNA reads TGTGCCAGCAGCTTAGCGGGGGGACAGGTGGGGACCTACGAGCAGTACTTC.

The rearrangement joins TRBV7-2 to TRBJ2-3; 8 positions match TRBD1. The CDR3 extends over 15 amino acids. Trimming cost V 5 bases and J 0 bases; bases outside gene matches: 4. Germline CDR1 reads SGHTA; CDR2 reads FQGNSA. The CDR3 loop reads CASSNDRGSTDTQYF. The DNA for the CDR3 is TGTGCCAGCAGCAACGACAGGGGTAGCACAGATACGCAGTATTTT.

V and J are TRBV7-3 and TRBJ2-3; 9 nucleotides line up with TRBD1. Trimming took 4 bases from V and 3 from J; bases not matched to a gene: 5. CDR1 and CDR2 (germline): SGHTA, FQGTGA. CDR3 length: 15 residues. The CDR3 is CASSSGQGRTDTQYF. CDR3 DNA: TGTGCCAGCAGCTCTGGACAGGGGAGGACAGATACGCAGTATTTT.

The rearrangement links TRBV5-6 to TRBJ1-5, with D unresolved. V was pared by 5 bases and J by 0 bases, with 12 bases between. The CDR3 covers 15 residues. Germline CDR1 and CDR2: SGHDT and YYEEEE. This CDR3 reads CASSVLSHSNQPQHF. The CDR3 DNA reads TGTGCCAGCAGTGTGCTCAGCCATAGCAATCAGCCCCAGCATTTT.

The chain employs TRBV6-1 and TRBJ1-2; no clear D. The length of the CDR3 is 12 residues. Trimming took 7 bases from V and 4 from J, leaving 10 bases between them. Per germline, CDR1 MNHNS and CDR2 SASEGT. The CDR3 DNA is TGTGCCAGCACCGGGGTGGCCTATGGCTACACCTTC. Translation gives CASTGVAYGYTF.

The chain recombines TRBV20-1 with TRBJ2-5; no firm D call. The CDR3 covers 11 residues. CDR1 DFQATT and CDR2 SNEGSKA come from the germline V gene (reference sequence). Trimming removed 5 bases at V and 0 bases at J, with 4 bases between. The DNA for the CDR3 is TGCAGTGCTGAGTACCAAGAGACCCAGTACTTC. It is translated as CSAEYQETQYF.